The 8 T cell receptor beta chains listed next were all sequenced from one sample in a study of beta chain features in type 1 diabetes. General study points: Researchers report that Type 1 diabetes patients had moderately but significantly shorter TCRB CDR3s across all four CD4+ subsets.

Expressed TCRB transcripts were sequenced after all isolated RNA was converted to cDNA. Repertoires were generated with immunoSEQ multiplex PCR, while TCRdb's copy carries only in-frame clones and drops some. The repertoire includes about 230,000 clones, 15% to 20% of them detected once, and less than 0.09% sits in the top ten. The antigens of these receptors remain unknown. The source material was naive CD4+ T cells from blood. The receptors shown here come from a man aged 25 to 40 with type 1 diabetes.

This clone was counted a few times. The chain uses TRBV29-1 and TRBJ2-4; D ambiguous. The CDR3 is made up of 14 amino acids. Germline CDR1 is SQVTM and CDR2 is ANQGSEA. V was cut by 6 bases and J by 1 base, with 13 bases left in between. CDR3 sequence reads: CSVAPLEAKNIQYF. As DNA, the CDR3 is TGCAGCGTCGCGCCCCTCGAGGCCAAAAACATTCAGTACTTC.

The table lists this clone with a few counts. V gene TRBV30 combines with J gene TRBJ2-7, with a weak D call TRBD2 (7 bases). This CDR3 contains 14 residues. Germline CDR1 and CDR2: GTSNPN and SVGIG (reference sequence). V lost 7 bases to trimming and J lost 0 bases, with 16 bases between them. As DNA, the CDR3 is TGTGCCTTGGGGGGGCGCCTAGCCTCCTACGAGCAGTACTTC. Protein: CALGGRLASYEQYF.

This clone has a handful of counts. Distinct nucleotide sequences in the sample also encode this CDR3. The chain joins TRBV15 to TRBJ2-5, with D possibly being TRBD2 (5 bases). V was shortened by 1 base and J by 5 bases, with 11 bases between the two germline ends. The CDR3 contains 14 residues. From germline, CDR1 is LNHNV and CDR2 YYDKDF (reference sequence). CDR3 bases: TGTGCCACCAGCAGAGGTCAAGGCGGGGAGACCCAGTACTTC. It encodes CATSRGQGGETQYF.

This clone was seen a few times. CDR3 DNA: TGTGCCAGCAGCTTATGGGACTTCCAGGATGAGCAGTTCTTC. It translates to CASSLWDFQDEQFF. V and J are TRBV7-2 and TRBJ2-1, with D possibly being TRBD2 (6 bases). Between the trimmed V and J ends, which lost 2 bases and 8 bases, there was a span of 13 bases. Germline V gene data show CDR1 as SGHTA and CDR2 as FQGNSA. CDR3 length equals 14 residues.

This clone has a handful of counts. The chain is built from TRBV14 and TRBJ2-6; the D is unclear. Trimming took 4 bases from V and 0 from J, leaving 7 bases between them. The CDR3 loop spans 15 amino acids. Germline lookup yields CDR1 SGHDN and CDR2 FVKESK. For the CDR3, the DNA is TGTGCCAGCAGCCCGCGTCCCTCTGGGGCCAACGTCCTGACTTTC. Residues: CASSPRPSGANVLTF.

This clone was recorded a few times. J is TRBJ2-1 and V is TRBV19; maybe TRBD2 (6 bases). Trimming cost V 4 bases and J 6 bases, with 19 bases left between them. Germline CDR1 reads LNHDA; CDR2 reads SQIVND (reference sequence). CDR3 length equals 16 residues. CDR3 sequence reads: CASSTSRLGKTNEQFF. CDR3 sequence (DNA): TGTGCCAGTAGTACATCCAGACTAGGCAAGACCAATGAGCAGTTCTTC. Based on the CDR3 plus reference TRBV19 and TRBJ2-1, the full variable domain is DGGITQSPKYLFRKEGQNVTLSCEQNLNHDAMYWYRQDPGQGLRLIYYSQIVNDFQKGDIAEGYSVSREKKESFPLTVTSAQKNPTAFYLCASSTSRLGKTNEQFFGPGTRLTVL.

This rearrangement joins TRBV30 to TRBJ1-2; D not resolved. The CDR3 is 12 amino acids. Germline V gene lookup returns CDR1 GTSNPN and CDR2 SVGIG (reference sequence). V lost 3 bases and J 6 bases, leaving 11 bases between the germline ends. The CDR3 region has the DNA TGTGCCTGGAGCCCGGGATCTCATGGCTACACCTTC. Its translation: CAWSPGSHGYTF. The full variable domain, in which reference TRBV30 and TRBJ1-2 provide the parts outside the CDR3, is SQTIHQWPATLVQPVGSPLSLECTVEGTSNPNLYWYRQAAGRGLQLLFYSVGIGQISSEVPQNLSASRPQDRQFILSSKKLLLSDSGFYLCAWSPGSHGYTFGSGTRLTVV.

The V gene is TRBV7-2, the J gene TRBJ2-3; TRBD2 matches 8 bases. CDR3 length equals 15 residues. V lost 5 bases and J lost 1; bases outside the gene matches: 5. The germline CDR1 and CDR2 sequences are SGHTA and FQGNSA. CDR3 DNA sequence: TGTGCCAGCAGCATTGCTAGCGGGCGCACAGATACGCAGTATTTT. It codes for CASSIASGRTDTQYF.